This T cell receptor (beta chain) was identified during a study of T cell responses to AZD1222 COVID-19 vaccine. Study-level findings and limits: Donors were largely white British and mainly female; clonal diversity was possibly underestimated. Spike was spanned by vaccine-associated CD4 TCRs, which were dominant at 160-218 and 743-854.

The data were produced by immunoSEQ multiplex PCR, yet TCRdb's version contains in-frame clones alone and is incomplete. The table shows about 110,000 clones, with around 90% occurring only once. This clone was seen a handful of times. Its antigen is currently unknown. The sample here was peripheral blood, taken on day 0 of AZD1222 vaccination. The clonotype was recovered from an adult in good health.

The CDR3 loop reads CASSQDRLSPEAFF. The CDR3 DNA follows: TGTGCCAGCAGCCAAGATCGCCTTTCCCCCGAAGCTTTCTTT. The chain carries TRBV3-1 (or the pseudogene TRBV3-2) and TRBJ1-1; D not resolved. V was pared by 0 bases and J by 8 bases, with 13 bases between. From germline, CDR1 is LGHDT and CDR2 YNNKEL (reference sequence). The CDR3 totals 14 residues.